These 16 T cell receptor beta chains share one sample of origin, sequenced in a study of blood T cell repertoires in COVID-19. Generated by immunoSEQ multiplex PCR, the TCRdb table keeps only in-frame clones and is missing some. The data show 250,000 to 350,000 clones, 84% seen once. Sequenced: peripheral blood. These TCRs come from a human donor with COVID-19, enrolled during active disease. The donor label of this sample is uncertain.

The chain uses TRBV6-5 and TRBJ2-7, with 8 bases that match TRBD1. V was pared by 5 bases and J by 4 bases, with 4 bases of the junction left unmatched. The CDR3 is 13 amino acids. Germline V gene data show CDR1 as MNHEY and CDR2 as SVGAGI. CDR3 loop: CASSPRDRYEQYF. In nucleotides, the CDR3 is TGTGCCAGCAGTCCCCGGGACAGGTACGAGCAGTACTTC.

The genes are TRBV24-1 and TRBJ2-1, with TRBD2 identical over 14 bases. Germline V lookup: CDR1 KGHDR, CDR2 SFDVKD. Losses at the gene ends were 2 bases for V and 6 bases for J; bases not matched to a gene: 5. This CDR3 region has 17 residues. This chain's CDR3 is CATSDSGLAGGFNEQFF. The CDR3 nucleotides read TGTGCCACCAGTGATTCCGGACTAGCGGGAGGCTTCAATGAGCAGTTCTTC.

CDR3 protein: CATQRADEQFF. The CDR3 coding sequence is TGTGCCACCCAGAGGGCGGATGAGCAGTTCTTC. The rearrangement links TRBV19 to TRBJ2-1, with a weak D call TRBD2 (5 bases). The V gene's germline CDR1 is LNHDA and CDR2 SQIVND (reference sequence). The CDR3 is made up of 11 amino acids. V was clipped by 10 bases and J by 8 bases, with 12 bases between them. Drawing the rest from reference TRBV19 and TRBJ2-1, the complete variable domain is DGGITQSPKYLFRKEGQNVTLSCEQNLNHDAMYWYRQDPGQGLRLIYYSQIVNDFQKGDIAEGYSVSREKKESFPLTVTSAQKNPTAFYLCATQRADEQFFGPGTRLTVL.

This clone was observed a single time. The chain uses TRBV19 and TRBJ2-5; 9 nucleotides line up with TRBD2. The V gene's germline CDR1 is LNHDA and CDR2 SQIVND (reference sequence). This CDR3 is 14 amino acids long. With V trimmed by 5 bases and J by 4 bases, 5 bases remained unmatched. CDR3: CASSVQTSGETQYF. The CDR3 DNA reads as TGTGCCAGTAGTGTTCAGACTAGCGGAGAGACCCAGTACTTC.

The V gene is TRBV28, the J gene TRBJ2-7; TRBD1 matches at 7 bases. Looked up from germline, CDR1 is MDHEN and CDR2 is SYDVKM. The CDR3 length is 14 residues. J was trimmed by 0 bases and V by 6 bases; bases with no gene match: 5. CDR3 bases: TGTGCCAGCAGCGACAGGGTGAGCTCCTACGAGCAGTACTTC. It codes for CASSDRVSSYEQYF.

The chain carries TRBV7-2 and TRBJ1-6; no firm D call. This CDR3 has 15 amino acids. The V and J ends lost 1 base and 10 bases respectively, with 14 bases between them. From germline, CDR1 is SGHTA and CDR2 FQGNSA. CDR3 in DNA: TGTGCCAGCAGCTTAGGGGCAGTGGGTAACTCACCCCTCCACTTT. The encoded protein is CASSLGAVGNSPLHF.

V gene TRBV6-6 combines with J gene TRBJ2-1; 8 bases are a match to TRBD1. Germline V gene lookup returns CDR1 MNHNY and CDR2 SVGAGI (reference sequence). The V segment lost 6 bases and the J segment 7 bases; nucleotides outside the gene matches: 11. This CDR3 spans 15 amino acids. This CDR3 is CASSRPRQGWNEQFF. Here the CDR3 DNA reads TGTGCCAGCAGCCGCCCGAGACAGGGGTGGAATGAGCAGTTCTTC.

The CDR3 bases are TGTGCCAGCAGCCCCTCGGACAGGGGGTACTATGGCTACACCTTC. It codes for CASSPSDRGYYGYTF. The gene calls are TRBV9 and TRBJ1-2; 10 bases align to TRBD1. The CDR3 runs 15 residues. Germline V lookup: CDR1 SGDLS, CDR2 YYNGEE. Losses at the gene ends were 4 bases for V and 3 bases for J; bases not matched to a gene: 6.

The V and J genes are TRBV14 and TRBJ1-2; possibly TRBD1 for D (5 bases). Trimming stripped 3 bases from V and 4 bases from J, with 15 bases between. Germline V lookup: CDR1 SGHDN, CDR2 FVKESK. This CDR3 contains 15 residues. The CDR3 is CASSQGGGAGYGYTF. CDR3 nucleotides: TGTGCCAGCAGCCAGGGTGGAGGGGCTGGCTATGGCTACACCTTC.

The gene calls are TRBV7-9 and TRBJ2-5; 12 bases match TRBD2. The V gene end was trimmed by 5 bases and the J gene end by 4 bases; junction bases not matched to a gene: 5. From germline, CDR1 is SEHNR and CDR2 FQNEAQ (reference sequence). The CDR3 runs 15 residues. The CDR3 protein is CASSPQTSGGETQYF. In nucleotides, the CDR3 is TGTGCCAGCAGCCCTCAGACTAGCGGGGGAGAGACCCAGTACTTC.

This chain uses TRBV5-1 with TRBJ1-1; 8 nucleotides agree with TRBD1. The ends lost 4 bases at V and 0 bases at J; junction bases unmatched: 5. The germline V gene has CDR1 SGHRS and CDR2 YFSETQ. The CDR3 has 15 residues. CDR3 nucleotides: TGCGCCAGCAGCCTACAGGGGGGACTGAACACTGAAGCTTTCTTT. The encoded protein is CASSLQGGLNTEAFF.

The chain couples TRBV6-5 to TRBJ2-2; D is unclear. The germline CDR1 and CDR2 sequences are MNHEY and SVGAGI. V gave up 7 bases and J gave up 3 bases, with 9 bases separating them. The CDR3 has 13 amino acids. In nucleotides, the CDR3 is TGTGCCAGCACCCGAGGAGACACCGGGGAGCTGTTTTTT. Amino acids: CASTRGDTGELFF.

The V call is TRBV24-1, the J call TRBJ2-1; D might be TRBD2 (5 bases). CDR1 KGHDR and CDR2 SFDVKD come from the germline V gene. Trimming stripped 7 bases from V and 4 bases from J, with 16 bases between. This CDR3 has 15 amino acids. CDR3 amino acids: CATRENAGSYNEQFF. The CDR3 DNA is TGTGCCACCAGGGAAAACGCTGGGAGTTACAATGAGCAGTTCTTC.

This clone was observed a few times. One end of the junction fails to match germline, which may point to a read error. The chain links TRBV18 to TRBJ2-3; D uncertain. Germline CDR1 and CDR2: KGHSH and LQKENI. The CDR3 contains 12 residues. CDR3 DNA sequence: TGTGCCAGCTCCCCACGGCCGAATACGCAGTATTTT. This codes for CASSPRPNTQYF.

This sequence joins TRBV4-2 and TRBJ2-3; 11 positions match TRBD2. With V trimmed by 0 bases and J by 5 bases, 10 bases remained unmatched. This CDR3 spans 18 amino acids. The V gene's germline CDR1 is LGHNA and CDR2 YNFKEQ. CDR3 region: CASSQETAVAGGGDTQYF. The DNA of the CDR3 is TGTGCCAGCAGCCAAGAAACGGCGGTAGCGGGAGGGGGAGATACGCAGTATTTT.

Here the CDR3 reads CASSFRRSRGDTIYF. The CDR3 DNA follows: TGTGCCAGCAGTTTTCGGCGCTCCAGAGGCGACACCATATATTTT. The V gene is TRBV28, the J gene TRBJ1-3; no firm D call. This CDR3 has 15 residues. V lost 3 bases and J lost 8, with 17 bases in between. Per germline, CDR1 MDHEN and CDR2 SYDVKM.